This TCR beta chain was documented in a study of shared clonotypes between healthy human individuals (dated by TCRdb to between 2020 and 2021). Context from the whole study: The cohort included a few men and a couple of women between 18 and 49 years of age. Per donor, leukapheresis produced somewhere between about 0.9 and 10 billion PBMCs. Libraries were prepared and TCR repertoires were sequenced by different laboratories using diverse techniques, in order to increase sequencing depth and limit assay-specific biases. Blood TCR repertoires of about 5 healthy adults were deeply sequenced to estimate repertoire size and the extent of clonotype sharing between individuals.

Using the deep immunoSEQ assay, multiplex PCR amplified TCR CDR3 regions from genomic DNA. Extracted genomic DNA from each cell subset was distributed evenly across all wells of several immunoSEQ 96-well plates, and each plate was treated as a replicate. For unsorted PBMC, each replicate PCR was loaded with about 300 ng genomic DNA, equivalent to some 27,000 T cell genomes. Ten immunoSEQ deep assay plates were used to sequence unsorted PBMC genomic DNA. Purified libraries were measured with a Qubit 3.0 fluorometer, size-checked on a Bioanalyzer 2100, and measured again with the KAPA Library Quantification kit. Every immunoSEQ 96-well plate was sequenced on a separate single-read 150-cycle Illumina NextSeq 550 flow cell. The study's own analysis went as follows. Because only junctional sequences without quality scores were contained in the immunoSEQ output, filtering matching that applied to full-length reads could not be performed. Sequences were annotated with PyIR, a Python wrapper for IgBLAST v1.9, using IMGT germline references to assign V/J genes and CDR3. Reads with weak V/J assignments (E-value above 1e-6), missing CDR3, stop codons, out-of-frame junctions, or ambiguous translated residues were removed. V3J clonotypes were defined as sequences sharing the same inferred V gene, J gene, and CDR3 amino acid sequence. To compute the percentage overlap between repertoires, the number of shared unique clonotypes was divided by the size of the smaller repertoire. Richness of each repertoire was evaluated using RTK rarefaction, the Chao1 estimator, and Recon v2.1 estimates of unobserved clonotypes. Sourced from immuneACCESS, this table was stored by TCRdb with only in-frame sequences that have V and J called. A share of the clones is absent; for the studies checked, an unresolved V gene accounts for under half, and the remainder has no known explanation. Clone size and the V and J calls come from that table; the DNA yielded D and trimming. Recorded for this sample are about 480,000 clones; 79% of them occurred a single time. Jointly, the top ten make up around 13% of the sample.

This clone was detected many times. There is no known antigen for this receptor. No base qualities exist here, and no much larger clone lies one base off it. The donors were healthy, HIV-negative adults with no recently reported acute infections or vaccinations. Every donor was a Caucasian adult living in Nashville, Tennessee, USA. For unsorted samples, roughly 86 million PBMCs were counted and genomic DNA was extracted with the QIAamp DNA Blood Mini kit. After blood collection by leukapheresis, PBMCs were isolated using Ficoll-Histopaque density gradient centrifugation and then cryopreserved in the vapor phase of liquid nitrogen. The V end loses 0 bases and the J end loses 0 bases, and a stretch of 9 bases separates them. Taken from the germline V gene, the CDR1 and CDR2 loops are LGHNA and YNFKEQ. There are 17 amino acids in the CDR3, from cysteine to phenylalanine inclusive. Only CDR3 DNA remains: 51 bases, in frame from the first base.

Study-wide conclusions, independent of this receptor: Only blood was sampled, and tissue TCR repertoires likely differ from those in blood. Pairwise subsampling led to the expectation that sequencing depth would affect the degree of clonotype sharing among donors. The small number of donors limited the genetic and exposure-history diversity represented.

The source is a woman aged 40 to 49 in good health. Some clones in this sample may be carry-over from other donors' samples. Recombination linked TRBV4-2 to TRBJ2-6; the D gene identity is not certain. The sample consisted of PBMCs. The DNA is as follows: TGTGCCAGCAGCCAAGATGGCAGTCTCTCTGGGGCCAACGTCCTGACTTTC. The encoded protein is CASSQDGSLSGANVLTF.